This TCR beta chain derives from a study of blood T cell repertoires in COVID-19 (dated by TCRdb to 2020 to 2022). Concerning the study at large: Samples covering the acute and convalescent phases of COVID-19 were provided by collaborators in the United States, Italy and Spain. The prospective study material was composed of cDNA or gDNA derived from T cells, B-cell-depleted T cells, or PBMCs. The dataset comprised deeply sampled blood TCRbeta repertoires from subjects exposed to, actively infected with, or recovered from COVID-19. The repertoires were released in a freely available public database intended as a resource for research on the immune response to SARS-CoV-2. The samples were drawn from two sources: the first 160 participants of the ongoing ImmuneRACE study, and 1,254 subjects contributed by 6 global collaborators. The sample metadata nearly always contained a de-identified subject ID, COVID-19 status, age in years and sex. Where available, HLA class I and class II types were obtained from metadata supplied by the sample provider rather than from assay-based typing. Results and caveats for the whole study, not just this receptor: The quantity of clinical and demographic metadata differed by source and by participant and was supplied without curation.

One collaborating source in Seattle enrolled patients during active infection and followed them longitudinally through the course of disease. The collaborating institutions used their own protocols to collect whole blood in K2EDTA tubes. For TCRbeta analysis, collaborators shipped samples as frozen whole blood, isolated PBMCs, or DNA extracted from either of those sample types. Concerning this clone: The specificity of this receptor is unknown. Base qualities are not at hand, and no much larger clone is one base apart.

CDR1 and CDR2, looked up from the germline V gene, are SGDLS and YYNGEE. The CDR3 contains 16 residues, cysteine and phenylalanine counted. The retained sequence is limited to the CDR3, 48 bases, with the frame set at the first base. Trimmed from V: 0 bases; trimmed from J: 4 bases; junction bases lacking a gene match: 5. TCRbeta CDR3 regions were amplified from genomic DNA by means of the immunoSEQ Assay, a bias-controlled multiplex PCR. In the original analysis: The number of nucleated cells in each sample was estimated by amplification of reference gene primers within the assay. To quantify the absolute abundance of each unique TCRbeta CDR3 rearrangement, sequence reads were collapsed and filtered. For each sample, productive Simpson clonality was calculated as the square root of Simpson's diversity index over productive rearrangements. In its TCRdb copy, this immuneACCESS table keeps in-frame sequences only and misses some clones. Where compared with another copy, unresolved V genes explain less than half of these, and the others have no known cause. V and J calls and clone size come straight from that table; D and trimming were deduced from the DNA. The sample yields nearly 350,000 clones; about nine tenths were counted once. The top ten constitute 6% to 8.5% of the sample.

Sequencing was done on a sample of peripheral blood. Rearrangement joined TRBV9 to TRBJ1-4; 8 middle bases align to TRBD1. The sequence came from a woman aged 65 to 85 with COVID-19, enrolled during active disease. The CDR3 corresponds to CASSVGATGDNEKLFF. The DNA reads TGTGCCAGCAGCGTAGGAGCGACAGGGGATAATGAAAAACTGTTTTTT.